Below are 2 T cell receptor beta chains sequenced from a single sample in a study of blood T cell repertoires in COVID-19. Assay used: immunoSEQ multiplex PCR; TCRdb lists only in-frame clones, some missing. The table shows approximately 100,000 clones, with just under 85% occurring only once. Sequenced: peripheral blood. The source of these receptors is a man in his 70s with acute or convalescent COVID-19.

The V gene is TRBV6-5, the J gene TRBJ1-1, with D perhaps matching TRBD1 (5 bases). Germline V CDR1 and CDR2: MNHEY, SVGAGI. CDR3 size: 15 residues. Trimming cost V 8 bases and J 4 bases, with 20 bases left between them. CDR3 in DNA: TGTGCCAGCTCGGTTCAGGGATTTGGCGCCACTGAAGCTTTCTTT. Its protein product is CASSVQGFGATEAFF.

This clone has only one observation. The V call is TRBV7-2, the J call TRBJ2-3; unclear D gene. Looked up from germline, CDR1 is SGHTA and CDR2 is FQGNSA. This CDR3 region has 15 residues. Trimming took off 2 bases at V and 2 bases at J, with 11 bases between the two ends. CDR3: CASSLSYSITDTQYF. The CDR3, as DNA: TGTGCCAGCAGCTTATCTTACAGTATCACAGATACGCAGTATTTT.